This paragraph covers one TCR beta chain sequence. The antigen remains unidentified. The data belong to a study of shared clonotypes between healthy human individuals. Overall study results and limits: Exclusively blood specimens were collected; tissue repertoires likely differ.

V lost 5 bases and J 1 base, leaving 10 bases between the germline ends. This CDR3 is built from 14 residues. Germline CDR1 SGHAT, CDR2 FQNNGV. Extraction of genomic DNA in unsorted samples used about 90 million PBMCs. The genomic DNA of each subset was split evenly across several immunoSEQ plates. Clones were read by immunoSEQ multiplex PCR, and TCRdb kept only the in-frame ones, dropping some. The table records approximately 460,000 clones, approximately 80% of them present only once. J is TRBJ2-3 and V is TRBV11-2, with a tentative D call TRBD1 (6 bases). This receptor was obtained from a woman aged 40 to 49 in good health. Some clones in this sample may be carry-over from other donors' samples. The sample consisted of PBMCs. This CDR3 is CASSPQGRTDTQYF. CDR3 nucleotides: TGTGCCAGCAGCCCACAGGGTCGCACAGATACGCAGTATTTT.